The present T cell receptor beta chain was sequenced within a study of control samples from healthy donors and cancer patients. V was clipped by 5 bases and J by 2 bases, with 6 bases between them. The CDR3 consists of 12 residues. Germline V gene data show CDR1 as KGHSH and CDR2 as LQKENI. Data came from immunoSEQ multiplex PCR; TCRdb stores just in-frame clones and leaves some out. The data contain roughly 400,000 clones, around 90% of them singletons. The origin of this receptor is a man in his forties or fifties with head and neck cancer. Input material: PBMCs. The chain links TRBV18 to TRBJ1-2; D not resolved. The CDR3 reads CASSVPNYGYTF. CDR3 coding DNA: TGTGCCAGCTCAGTCCCCAACTATGGCTACACCTTC.